This passage covers 25 T cell receptor beta chains from one sample sequenced in a study of T cell responses to AZD1222 COVID-19 vaccine. The assay was immunoSEQ multiplex PCR, and TCRdb's table has in-frame clones only and misses some. The data hold 70,000 to 90,000 clones, with roughly 89% observed a single time. The source was peripheral blood, collected on day 0 of AZD1222 vaccination. These receptor sequences come from an adult in good health.

This clone appeared once. The chain links TRBV20-1 to TRBJ2-4; D is ambiguous. The germline V gene encodes CDR1 DFQATT and CDR2 SNEGSKA (reference sequence). The CDR3 covers 15 residues. Trimming cost V 3 bases and J 1 base, with 13 bases left between them. The CDR3 DNA reads TGCAGTGCTAGTATGTCTAGTAGTGCCAAAAACATTCAGTACTTC. As protein: CSASMSSSAKNIQYF.

This chain's CDR3 is CASSPNELAYGYTF. The CDR3 nucleotides read TGCGCCAGCAGCCCTAACGAGCTTGCCTATGGCTACACCTTC. This chain connects TRBV5-1 to TRBJ1-2; no clear D gene. Germline values: CDR1 SGHRS, CDR2 YFSETQ. The CDR3 has 14 residues. V lost 4 bases and J 4 bases, leaving 14 bases between the germline ends.

The rearrangement uses TRBV7-9 and TRBJ2-5; the match to TRBD1 covers 8 bases. J was trimmed by 0 bases and V by 5 bases; bases with no gene match: 5. The CDR3 loop spans 15 amino acids. Germline values: CDR1 SEHNR, CDR2 FQNEAQ (reference sequence). CDR3 loop: CASSPGTGDQETQYF. DNA for the CDR3: TGTGCCAGCAGCCCAGGGACAGGAGACCAAGAGACCCAGTACTTC.

The V call is TRBV24-1, the J call TRBJ1-3, with D unresolved. Trimming took 4 bases from V and 4 from J, leaving 10 bases between them. Germline CDR1 and CDR2: KGHDR and SFDVKD. The CDR3 consists of 14 residues. CDR3 DNA sequence: TGTGCCACCAGTGAGGTCAGATCAGGAAACACCATATATTTT. This translates into CATSEVRSGNTIYF.

The gene calls are TRBV6-5 and TRBJ2-7; D gene unclear. The V gene lost 7 bases and the J gene lost 7 bases, with 14 bases spanning the gap. Germline V gene sequence: CDR1 MNHEY, CDR2 SVGAGI. The CDR3 length is 12 residues. The CDR3 sequence: CASKGAQREQYF. Here the CDR3 DNA reads TGTGCCAGCAAAGGAGCCCAAAGGGAGCAGTACTTC.

The gene calls are TRBV7-8 and TRBJ2-5; 8 bases are a match to TRBD2. This CDR3 is 15 amino acids long. V was pared by 3 bases and J by 2 bases, with 5 bases of the junction left unmatched. The V gene's germline CDR1 is SGHVS and CDR2 FQNEAQ. CDR3: CASSFPSGPQETQYF. The CDR3 DNA reads TGTGCCAGCAGCTTCCCTAGCGGGCCACAAGAGACCCAGTACTTC.

The chain employs TRBV18 and TRBJ1-2, with D hard to call. Germline V gives CDR1 KGHSH, CDR2 LQKENI. The CDR3 spans 14 residues. The V gene lost 5 bases and the J gene lost 6 bases, with 16 bases spanning the gap. For the CDR3, the DNA is TGTGCCAGCTCATACACCGAAATCGAAAATGGCTACACCTTC. Protein: CASSYTEIENGYTF.

The chain is built from TRBV2 and TRBJ2-1; the D call may be TRBD1 or TRBD2 (5 bases each). V was shortened by 5 bases and J by 0 bases, with 8 bases between the two germline ends. There are 14 residues in the CDR3. The V gene's germline CDR1 is SNHLY and CDR2 FYNNEI. Here the CDR3 reads CASSQGRSYNEQFF. CDR3 in DNA: TGTGCCAGCAGTCAGGGACGCTCCTACAATGAGCAGTTCTTC.

V and J are TRBV7-9 and TRBJ1-1; unclear D gene. CDR1 and CDR2 from the germline V gene are SEHNR and FQNEAQ (reference sequence). The CDR3 is made up of 13 amino acids. Trimming removed 3 bases from V and 4 bases from J, with 9 bases in between. The CDR3 DNA sequence: TGTGCCAGCAGCTTTGAGGTTGGCACTGAAGCTTTCTTT. Its translation is CASSFEVGTEAFF.

This clone was found once. The chain joins TRBV12-3 or TRBV12-4 to TRBJ2-1; D gene unclear. V lost 7 bases and J 7 bases, leaving 11 bases between the germline ends. The CDR3 runs to 12 residues. The CDR3 region has the DNA TGTGCCAGCACCTCACTGGGAAATGAGCAGTTCTTC. It codes for CASTSLGNEQFF.

This rearrangement joins TRBV27 to TRBJ1-1, with a possible D match to TRBD1 (6 bases). Germline values: CDR1 MNHEY, CDR2 SMNVEV (reference sequence). The CDR3 covers 14 residues. V lost 2 bases and J 3 bases, leaving 10 bases between the germline ends. The CDR3 sequence: CASSLGGADTEAFF. In DNA, the CDR3 is TGTGCCAGCAGTTTAGGGGGGGCGGACACTGAAGCTTTCTTT.

This chain links TRBV6-5 with TRBJ2-1, with TRBD2 matching over 15 bases. Trimming at V came to 5 bases and at J to 12 bases, leaving 2 bases not matched to a gene. CDR3 length equals 13 residues. The V gene's germline CDR1 is MNHEY and CDR2 SVGAGI. CDR3: CASSMGLAGGQFF. DNA for the CDR3: TGTGCCAGCAGTATGGGACTAGCGGGAGGGCAGTTCTTC.

This clone was found once. V and J are TRBV4-1 and TRBJ1-2; D remains unclear. Trimming pared 4 bases from V and 4 bases from J, leaving 7 bases between. The CDR3 runs to 12 residues. The germline V gene has CDR1 MGHRA and CDR2 YSYEKL. The CDR3 nucleotides read TGCGCCAGCAGCCTCACGGTCTATGGCTACACCTTC. Its protein is CASSLTVYGYTF.

The rearrangement uses TRBV6-4 and TRBJ2-3, with 10 bases that match TRBD2. Looked up from germline, CDR1 is MRHNA and CDR2 is SNTAGT. V shed 0 bases and J 1 base; nucleotides not matched to a gene: 1. The CDR3 consists of 16 residues. CDR3 region: CASSDSGTSGTDTQYF. As DNA, the CDR3 is TGTGCCAGCAGTGACTCGGGGACTAGCGGCACAGATACGCAGTATTTT.

This chain links TRBV29-1 with TRBJ2-7, with a tentative D call TRBD2 (5 bases). CDR3 length: 16 residues. Germline V gene lookup returns CDR1 SQVTM and CDR2 ANQGSEA. V was pared by 1 base and J by 2 bases, with 18 bases between. CDR3 DNA: TGCAGCGTTGAAGTACTGGGCAGATCGGGAACCTACGAGCAGTACTTC. The encoded protein is CSVEVLGRSGTYEQYF.

The rearrangement joins TRBV19 to TRBJ1-4, with 7 bases identical to TRBD1. Germline V gene lookup returns CDR1 LNHDA and CDR2 SQIVND (reference sequence). The CDR3 is 13 residues long. J gave up 14 bases and V 7 bases, and 13 bases lay outside the gene matches. The CDR3 sequence: CASNLAGTVLLFF. CDR3 DNA sequence: TGTGCCAGTAATCTCGCGGGGACAGTCTTGCTGTTTTTT.

CDR3 loop: CAIRGGDRAIYGYTF. CDR3 DNA: TGTGCCATCAGAGGAGGGGACAGGGCTATCTATGGCTACACCTTC. This rearrangement joins TRBV10-3 to TRBJ1-2; 9 nucleotides agree with TRBD1. CDR1 is ENHRY, CDR2 SYGVKD, per germline. This CDR3 is 15 amino acids long. V was clipped by 6 bases and J by 4 bases; unmatched bases: 9.

The CDR3 DNA reads TGTGCCTGGGGCGACCGACTAGTAAGGGACCAGTTCTTC. Its protein product is CAWGDRLVRDQFF. The chain couples TRBV30 to TRBJ2-1, with D possibly matching TRBD2 (6 bases). Per germline, CDR1 GTSNPN and CDR2 SVGIG (reference sequence). V was shortened by 5 bases and J by 13 bases, with 21 bases between the two germline ends. The CDR3 is 13 amino acids.

The gene calls are TRBV27 and TRBJ1-4; perhaps TRBD1 as D (5 bases). CDR3 size: 14 residues. The germline gives CDR1 MNHEY, CDR2 SMNVEV (reference sequence). Trimming left V 2 bases short and J 4 bases short, with 8 bases between. Here the CDR3 DNA reads TGTGCCAGCAGTTTACAGGGCAGTAATGAAAAACTGTTTTTT. Its protein product is CASSLQGSNEKLFF.

The chain is built from TRBV27 and TRBJ1-2, with 9 bases fitting TRBD1. V was pared by 5 bases and J by 6 bases, with 13 bases of the junction left unmatched. CDR3 length equals 16 residues. Germline CDR1 is MNHEY and CDR2 is SMNVEV (reference sequence). This chain's CDR3 is CASSPHPTGGKDGYTF. In nucleotides, the CDR3 is TGTGCCAGCAGTCCCCACCCGACAGGGGGAAAGGATGGCTACACCTTC.

This chain connects TRBV4-2 to TRBJ1-2; D call uncertain. Germline V gene data show CDR1 as LGHNA and CDR2 as YNFKEQ. The CDR3 has 14 amino acids. V was trimmed by 1 base and J by 8 bases, leaving 14 bases between them. This CDR3 reads CASSQVESLSGYTF. The CDR3 region has the DNA TGTGCCAGCAGCCAAGTCGAGAGTTTGTCGGGCTACACCTTC.

The chain recombines TRBV4-1 with TRBJ1-2; D unresolved. The germline V gene has CDR1 MGHRA and CDR2 YSYEKL. Trimming took 0 bases from V and 1 from J, leaving 6 bases between them. The CDR3 sequence is 14 residues long. The CDR3 sequence is CASSQERDNYGYTF. CDR3 sequence (DNA): TGCGCCAGCAGCCAAGAACGAGATAACTATGGCTACACCTTC.

The chain has TRBV7-9 and TRBJ1-2; 9 bases fit TRBD1. Losses at the gene ends were 5 bases for V and 1 base for J; bases not matched to a gene: 5. CDR1 and CDR2 (germline): SEHNR, FQNEAQ (reference sequence). This CDR3 region has 15 residues. The CDR3 sequence is CASSRDREYNYGYTF. DNA for the CDR3: TGTGCCAGCAGCCGGGACAGGGAATATAACTATGGCTACACCTTC.

This chain connects TRBV15 to TRBJ1-1, with TRBD1 as a possible D gene (6 bases). V lost 0 bases and J lost 11, with 16 bases in between. Germline V CDR1 and CDR2: LNHNV, YYDKDF (reference sequence). The CDR3 has 14 amino acids. The CDR3 nucleotides read TGTGCCACCAGCAGAGATCGACAGGCCGCCTTGGCTTTCTTT. It specifies CATSRDRQAALAFF.

The chain has TRBV7-2 and TRBJ1-3, with D uncertain. V was shortened by 3 bases and J by 0 bases, with 6 bases between the two germline ends. Germline V gene lookup returns CDR1 SGHTA and CDR2 FQGNSA. This CDR3 has 14 residues. This CDR3 is CASSLLDSGNTIYF. In DNA form, the CDR3 reads TGTGCCAGCAGCTTGTTAGACTCTGGAAACACCATATATTTT.